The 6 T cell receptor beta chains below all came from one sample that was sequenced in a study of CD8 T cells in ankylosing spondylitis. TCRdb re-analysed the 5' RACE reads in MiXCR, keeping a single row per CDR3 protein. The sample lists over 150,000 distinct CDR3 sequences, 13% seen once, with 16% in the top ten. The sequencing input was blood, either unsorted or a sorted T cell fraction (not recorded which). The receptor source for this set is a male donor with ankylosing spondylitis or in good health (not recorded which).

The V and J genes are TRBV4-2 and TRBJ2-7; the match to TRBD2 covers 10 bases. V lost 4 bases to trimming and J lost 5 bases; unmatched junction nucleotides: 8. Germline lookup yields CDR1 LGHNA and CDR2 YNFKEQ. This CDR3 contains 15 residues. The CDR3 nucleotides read TGTGCCAGCAGCCTCCAGCGGGGGGGCCGCGACGAGCAGTACTTC. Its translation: CASSLQRGGRDEQYF.

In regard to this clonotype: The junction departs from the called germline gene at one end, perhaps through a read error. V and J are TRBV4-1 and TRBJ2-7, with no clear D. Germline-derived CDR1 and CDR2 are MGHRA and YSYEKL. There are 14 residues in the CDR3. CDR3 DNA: TGCGCCAGCAGCCAAGAGGGCGTCTCCTACGAGCAGTGCTTC. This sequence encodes CASSQEGVSYEQCF.

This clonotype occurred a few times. In DNA, the CDR3 is TGTGCCAGCAGCTTGGAACAGCTTATGAACACTGAAGCTTTCTTT. Residues: CASSLEQLMNTEAFF. The rearrangement links TRBV5-8 to TRBJ1-1; D unclear. Germline assignment: CDR1 SGHTS and CDR2 YDEGEE. V lost 0 bases and J 0 bases, leaving 9 bases between the germline ends. CDR3 length: 15 amino acids.

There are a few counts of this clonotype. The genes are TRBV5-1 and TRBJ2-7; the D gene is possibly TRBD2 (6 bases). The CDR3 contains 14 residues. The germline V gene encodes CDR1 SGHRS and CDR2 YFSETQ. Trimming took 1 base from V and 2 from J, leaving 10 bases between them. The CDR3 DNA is TGCGCCAGCAGCTTGAATCGGGGGACCTACGAGCAGTACTTC. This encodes CASSLNRGTYEQYF.

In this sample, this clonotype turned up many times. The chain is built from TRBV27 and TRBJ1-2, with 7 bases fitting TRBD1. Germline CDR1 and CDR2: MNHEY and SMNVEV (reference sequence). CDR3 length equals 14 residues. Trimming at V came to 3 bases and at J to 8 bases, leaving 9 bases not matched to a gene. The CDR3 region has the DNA TGTGCCAGCAGTTTGGAGGGGGCCCTGGGGGGCTACACCTTC. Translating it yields CASSLEGALGGYTF.

The CDR3 nucleotides are TGTGCCAGCACCGGGTTTGGAGATACGCAGTATTTT. Translated: CASTGFGDTQYF. The chain carries TRBV2 and TRBJ2-3; D unclear. The CDR3 runs to 12 residues. The ends were cut back, 7 bases at V and 5 bases at J, with 10 bases in the middle. Germline CDR1 SNHLY, CDR2 FYNNEI.